This passage covers 11 T cell receptor beta chains from one sample sequenced in a study of blood T cells in healthy people across ages. Together with a sample-barcoded 5' primer, a J-beta primer mix was included in a second PCR lasting about 6 to 12 cycles. TCRdb redid the calling of the 5' RACE reads with MiXCR, one entry per CDR3 protein. The repertoire holds 1.5 million to 2 million distinct CDR3 sequences, with roughly 32% as singletons. The sample was blood. All receptors come from a young woman in good health.

The chain combines TRBV24-1 with TRBJ2-1; D assignment may be TRBD1 or TRBD2 (5 bases each). Trimming removed 3 bases at V and 2 bases at J, with 10 bases between. Germline V gene sequence: CDR1 KGHDR, CDR2 SFDVKD. CDR3 length equals 15 residues. This CDR3 reads CATSDEGFPYNEQFF. The CDR3, as DNA: TGTGCCACCAGTGATGAGGGGTTCCCCTACAATGAGCAGTTCTTC.

The chain links TRBV20-1 to TRBJ2-4; D is possibly TRBD1 or TRBD2 (5 bases each). The germline gives CDR1 DFQATT, CDR2 SNEGSKA (reference sequence). Trimming cost V 1 base and J 5 bases, with 24 bases left between them. The CDR3 is 18 amino acids. The CDR3 sequence is CSARVWGRERGWENIQYF. CDR3 nucleotide sequence: TGCAGTGCTAGAGTTTGGGGACGGGAAAGGGGTTGGGAAAACATTCAGTACTTC.

As to this clonotype: At one end the junction does not follow the germline gene, possibly because of a read error. V gene TRBV5-1 combines with J gene TRBJ2-7; 8 positions match TRBD1. The CDR3 is made up of 14 amino acids. Germline V gene data show CDR1 as SGHRS and CDR2 as YFSETQ. The CDR3 DNA reads as TGCGCCGGCAGTCCCGGGACAGGAGTCTACGAGCAGTACTTC. It translates to CAGSPGTGVYEQYF.

A remark on this clonotype: One end of the junction fails to match germline, which may point to a read error. The V call is TRBV15, the J call TRBJ2-1; possibly TRBD1 for D (6 bases). The germline V gene has CDR1 LNHNV and CDR2 YYDKDF (reference sequence). The CDR3 is 15 amino acids. The CDR3 sequence: CATGRLQGIYNEQFF. In DNA form, the CDR3 reads TGTGCCACCGGCAGACTCCAGGGGATTTACAATGAGCAGTTCTTC. Drawing the rest from reference TRBV15 and TRBJ2-1, the complete variable domain is DAMVIQNPRYQVTQFGKPVTLSCSQTLNHNVMYWYQQKSSQAPKLLFHYYDKDFNNEADTPDNFQSRRPNTSFCFLDIRSPGLGDTAMYLCATGRLQGIYNEQFFGPGTRLTVL.

This clonotype was counted ten times or more. The rearrangement uses TRBV5-1 and TRBJ2-7; TRBD1 matches at 8 bases. This CDR3 is built from 15 residues. V lost 5 bases and J lost 3; bases outside the gene matches: 10. From germline, CDR1 is SGHRS and CDR2 YFSETQ. CDR3 DNA sequence: TGCGCCAGCAGGCTCCGGACAGGGAGCAACTACGAGCAGTACTTC. Translation: CASRLRTGSNYEQYF.

This clonotype showed up just a few times. The chain carries TRBV6-1 and TRBJ2-3; 11 positions agree with TRBD1. There are 17 residues in the CDR3. The germline V gene encodes CDR1 MNHNS and CDR2 SASEGT. Germline trimming cut 6 bases from V and 2 bases from J; bases unmatched to any gene: 10. Here the CDR3 reads CASSHLIGQGATDTQYF. The CDR3 DNA reads TGTGCCAGCAGCCATCTGATCGGACAGGGGGCCACAGATACGCAGTATTTT.

This clonotype is a singleton in its sample. V is TRBV4-1 and J is TRBJ2-2; D is perhaps TRBD1 (6 bases). V was pared by 2 bases and J by 0 bases, with 19 bases between. Per the germline V gene, CDR1 is MGHRA and CDR2 is YSYEKL. CDR3 length equals 19 residues. In nucleotides, the CDR3 is TGCGCCAGCAGCCAAACCGGGACATTAAAACTGACGAACACCGGGGAGCTGTTTTTT. It yields the protein CASSQTGTLKLTNTGELFF.

The sample holds a few counts of this clonotype. The J gene is TRBJ2-5, the V gene TRBV20-1; 9 bases are shared with TRBD2. This CDR3 has 13 amino acids. Trimming removed 6 bases from V and 0 bases from J; junction bases left unmatched: 2. Germline CDR1 is DFQATT and CDR2 is SNEGSKA (reference sequence). The CDR3 DNA reads as TGCAGTGCGGCTAGCGGGAACCAAGAGACCCAGTACTTC. As protein: CSAASGNQETQYF.

The chain carries TRBV3-1 and TRBJ2-7, with 11 bases matching TRBD2. The V and J ends lost 5 bases and 4 bases, in that order; junction bases with no gene match: 7. The CDR3 sequence is 15 residues long. The germline V gene encodes CDR1 LGHDT and CDR2 YNNKEL (reference sequence). In nucleotides, the CDR3 is TGTGCCAGCAGCTCAAGGACTAGCGGGCTTTACGAGCAGTACTTC. Amino acids: CASSSRTSGLYEQYF.

The chain has TRBV13 and TRBJ2-1; TRBD2 is a possible D gene (6 bases). The CDR3 extends over 16 amino acids. The germline CDR1 and CDR2 sequences are PRHDT and FYEKMQ (reference sequence). The V end was cut by 5 bases, the J end by 8 bases, with 22 bases between. DNA for the CDR3: TGTGCCAGCAGCCCGCGGGGCCTAGGTTTCGTCTATGAGCAGTTCTTC. This translates into CASSPRGLGFVYEQFF. The full variable domain, completed using reference TRBV13 and TRBJ2-1, is AAGVIQSPRHLIKEKRETATLKCYPIPRHDTVYWYQQGPGQDPQFLISFYEKMQSDKGSIPDRFSAQQFSDYHSELNMSSLELGDSALYFCASSPRGLGFVYEQFFGPGTRLTVL.

This clonotype came up once. V is TRBV5-4 and J is TRBJ2-3, with 9 bases identical to TRBD2. Germline CDR1 SGHNT, CDR2 YYREEE (reference sequence). The CDR3 extends over 17 amino acids. Trimming took 4 bases from V and 5 from J; bases not matched to a gene: 14. The CDR3 nucleotides read TGTGCCAGCAGCCCCGGGGGGCTAGCGGGGATTCGAGATACGCAGTATTTT. This sequence encodes CASSPGGLAGIRDTQYF.